This TCR beta chain is from a study of T-cell reconstitution after alpha-beta-depleted transplantation in children. The TCRbeta library incorporated unique molecular identifiers. TCRdb reprocessed the PCR reads with MiXCR, giving one entry per CDR3 protein. There are 190,000 or so distinct CDR3 sequences in the sample; more than 14% occur only once, and approximately 13% lies in the top ten. Germline CDR1 reads KGHDR; CDR2 reads SFDVKD. The CDR3 spans 12 residues. V was trimmed by 3 bases and J by 4 bases, leaving 0 bases between them. There are a few counts of this clonotype. The specimen was PBMCs from the stem cell graft donor, collected from the stem cell graft. The receptor was isolated from a human donor who donated a stem cell graft to a child with acute lymphoblastic leukemia. The chain recombines TRBV24-1 with TRBJ2-6; D is ambiguous. CDR3 residues: CATSDGANVLTF. CDR3 coding DNA: TGTGCCACCAGTGATGGGGCCAACGTCCTGACTTTC.